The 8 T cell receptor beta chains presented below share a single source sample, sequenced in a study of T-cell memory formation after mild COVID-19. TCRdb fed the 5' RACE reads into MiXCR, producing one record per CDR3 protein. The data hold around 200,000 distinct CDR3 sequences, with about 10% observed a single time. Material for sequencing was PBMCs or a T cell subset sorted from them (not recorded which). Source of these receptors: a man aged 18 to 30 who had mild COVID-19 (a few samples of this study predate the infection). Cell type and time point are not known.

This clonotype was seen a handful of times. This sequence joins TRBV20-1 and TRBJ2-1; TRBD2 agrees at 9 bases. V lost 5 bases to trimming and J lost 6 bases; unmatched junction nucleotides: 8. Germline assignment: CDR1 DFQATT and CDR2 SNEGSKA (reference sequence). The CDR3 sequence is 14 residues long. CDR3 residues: CSAPPAGGPNEQFF. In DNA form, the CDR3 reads TGCAGTGCTCCGCCCGCGGGGGGGCCCAATGAGCAGTTCTTC.

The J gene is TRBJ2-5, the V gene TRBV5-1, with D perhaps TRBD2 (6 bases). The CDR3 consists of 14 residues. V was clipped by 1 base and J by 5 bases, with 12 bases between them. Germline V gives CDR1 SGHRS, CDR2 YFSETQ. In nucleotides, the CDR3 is TGCGCCAGCAGCTTGAGATCGGGGGTTGAGACCCAGTACTTC. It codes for CASSLRSGVETQYF.

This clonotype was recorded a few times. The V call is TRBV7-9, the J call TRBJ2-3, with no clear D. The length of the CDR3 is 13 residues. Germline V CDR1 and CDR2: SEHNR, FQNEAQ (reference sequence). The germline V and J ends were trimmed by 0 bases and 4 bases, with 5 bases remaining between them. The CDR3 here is CASSLAPPDTQYF. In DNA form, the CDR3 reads TGTGCCAGCAGCTTAGCCCCACCAGATACGCAGTATTTT.

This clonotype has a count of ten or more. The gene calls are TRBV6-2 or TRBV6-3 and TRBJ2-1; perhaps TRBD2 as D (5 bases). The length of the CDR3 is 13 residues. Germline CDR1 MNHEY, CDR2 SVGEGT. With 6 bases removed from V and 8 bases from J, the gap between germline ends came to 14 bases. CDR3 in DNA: TGTGCCAGCAGCCGGCGAGCGGCCCATGAGCAGTTCTTC. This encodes CASSRRAAHEQFF.

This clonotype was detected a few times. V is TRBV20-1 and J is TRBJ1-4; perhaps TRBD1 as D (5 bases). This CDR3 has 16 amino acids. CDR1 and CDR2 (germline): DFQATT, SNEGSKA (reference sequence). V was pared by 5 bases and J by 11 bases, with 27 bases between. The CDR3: CSAGGGWGSDSRKLFF. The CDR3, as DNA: TGCAGTGCTGGAGGCGGTTGGGGGTCCGATAGTCGGAAACTGTTTTTT.

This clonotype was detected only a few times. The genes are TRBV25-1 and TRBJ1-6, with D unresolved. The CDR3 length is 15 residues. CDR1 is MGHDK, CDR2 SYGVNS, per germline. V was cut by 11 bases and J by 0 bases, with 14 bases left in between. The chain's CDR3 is CASRPAVSYNSPLHF. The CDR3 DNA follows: TGTGCCTCCCGCCCGGCCGTCTCCTATAATTCACCCCTCCACTTT.

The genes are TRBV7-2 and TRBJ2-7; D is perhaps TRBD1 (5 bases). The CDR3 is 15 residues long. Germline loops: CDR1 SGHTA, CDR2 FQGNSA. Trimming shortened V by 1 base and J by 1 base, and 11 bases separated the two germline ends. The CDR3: CASSLVSGRSYEQYF. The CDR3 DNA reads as TGTGCCAGCAGCTTAGTGTCAGGGCGGTCCTACGAGCAGTACTTC.

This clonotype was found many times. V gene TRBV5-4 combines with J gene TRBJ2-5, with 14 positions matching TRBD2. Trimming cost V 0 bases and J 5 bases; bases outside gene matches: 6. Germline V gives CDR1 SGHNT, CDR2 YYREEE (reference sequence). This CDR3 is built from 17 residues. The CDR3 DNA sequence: TGTGCCAGCAGCTTGGGGGGACTAGCGGGGGCCGGGGAGACCCAGTACTTC. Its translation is CASSLGGLAGAGETQYF. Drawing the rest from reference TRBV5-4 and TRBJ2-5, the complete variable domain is ETGVTQSPTHLIKTRGQQVTLRCSSQSGHNTVSWYQQALGQGPQFIFQYYREEENGRGNFPPRFSGLQFPNYSSELNVNALELDDSALYLCASSLGGLAGAGETQYFGPGTRLLVL.